Here is one T cell receptor beta chain with its context. cDNA came from approximately 0.5 to 1 ug RNA primed by random hexamers. Across 54 Vbeta and 13 Jbeta, TCR beta CDR3 was amplified with immunoSEQ multiplex PCR. From the immunoSEQ multiplex PCR reads, TCRdb called clonotypes with MiXCR, one entry per CDR3 protein. Of roughly 400,000 distinct CDR3 sequences listed, about 85% are singletons. CD8+ and CD4+ T cells from blood underwent TCR beta sequencing, which was carried out in a high-throughput format. Treatment-naive patients with stable or active relapsing-remitting disease served as multiple sclerosis controls. Negative isolation yielded the CD8+ and CD4+ T cells, while FACS enriched the TEMRA cells. The sample comes from a study of CD8 T cells in Susac syndrome. Germline V gene data show CDR1 as MGHRA and CDR2 as YSYEKL. Trimming shortened V by 6 bases and J by 5 bases, and 10 bases separated the two germline ends. This CDR3 is 12 amino acids long.

The chain has TRBV4-1 and TRBJ2-5, with a tentative D call TRBD2 (5 bases). The sample taken for sequencing was CD8+ T cells from PBMCs. This TCR derives from a human donor with multiple sclerosis. In DNA form, the CDR3 reads TGCGCCAGCAGGGGAGTAGCGGAGACCCAGTACTTC. Translation: CASRGVAETQYF.